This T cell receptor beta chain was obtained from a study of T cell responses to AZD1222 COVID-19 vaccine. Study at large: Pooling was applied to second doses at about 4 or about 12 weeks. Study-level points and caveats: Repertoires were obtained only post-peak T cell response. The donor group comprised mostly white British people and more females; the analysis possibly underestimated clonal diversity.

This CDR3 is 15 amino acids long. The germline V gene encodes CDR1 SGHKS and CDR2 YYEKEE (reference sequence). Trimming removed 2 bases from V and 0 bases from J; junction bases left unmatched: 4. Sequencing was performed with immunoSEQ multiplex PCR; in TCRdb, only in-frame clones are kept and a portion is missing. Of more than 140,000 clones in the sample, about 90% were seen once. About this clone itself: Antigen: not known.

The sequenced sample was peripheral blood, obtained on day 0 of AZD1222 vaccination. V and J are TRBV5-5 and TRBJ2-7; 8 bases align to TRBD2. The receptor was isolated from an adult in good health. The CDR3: CASSFTSGSSYEQYF. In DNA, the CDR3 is TGTGCCAGCAGCTTCACTAGCGGTAGCTCCTACGAGCAGTACTTC. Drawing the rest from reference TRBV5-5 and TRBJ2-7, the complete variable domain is DAGVTQSPTHLIKTRGQQVTLRCSPISGHKSVSWYQQVLGQGPQFIFQYYEKEERGRGNFPDRFSARQFPNYSSELNVNALLLGDSALYLCASSFTSGSSYEQYFGPGTRLTVT.